Below are 27 T cell receptor beta chains sequenced from a single sample in a study of CXCR3-negative and CXCR3-positive naive CD8 T cells. UMI-labeled TRB cDNA libraries were prepared by 5' RACE. Reprocessing the 5' RACE reads, TCRdb reports a single entry for every CDR3 protein and omits DNA. The specimen's table records 20,000 to 25,000 distinct CDR3 sequences. The sequencing input was memory CD8+ T cells from blood. These receptor sequences come from a human donor in good health. Some clones in this sample may be carry-over from other donors' samples.

The V gene is TRBV6-4, the J gene TRBJ2-2. The CDR3 consists of 13 residues. Germline V gives CDR1 MRHNA, CDR2 SNTAGT. CDR3 region: CASSEFSTGELFF.

The J gene is TRBJ2-2, the V gene TRBV6-5. Per germline, CDR1 MNHEY and CDR2 SVGAGI. This CDR3 is built from 13 residues. The CDR3 reads CASSYYSTGELFF.

The chain joins TRBV29-1 to TRBJ2-2; absent DNA, TCRdb's TRBD1 call cannot be checked. This CDR3 contains 11 residues. CDR1 SQVTM and CDR2 ANQGSEA come from the germline V gene. The CDR3 loop is CSVPGGGELFF.

V gene TRBV7-9 combines with J gene TRBJ2-4. The CDR3 consists of 13 residues. Germline V lookup: CDR1 SEHNR, CDR2 FQNEAQ (reference sequence). The CDR3 sequence: CASALATENIQYF.

The chain recombines TRBV6-5 with TRBJ2-7; the TCRdb D gene call, TRBD1, has no DNA to confirm it. The CDR3 runs 19 residues. The germline V gene encodes CDR1 MNHEY and CDR2 SVGAGI. The CDR3 spells CASSYSTSYQQGPTYEQYF.

The rearrangement links TRBV7-2 to TRBJ2-7; TCRdb picks TRBD2, but there is no DNA to check that call. Germline V gene lookup returns CDR1 SGHTA and CDR2 FQGNSA. CDR3 length: 15 residues. CDR3 residues: CASSLLGGGHYEQYF.

The rearrangement uses TRBV29-1 and TRBJ2-1; TCRdb's D gene call, TRBD2, goes unchecked for lack of DNA. CDR1 is SQVTM and CDR2 is ANQGSEA in the germline V gene. This CDR3 spans 15 amino acids. The CDR3 loop is CSVDGLAGVYNEQFF.

This rearrangement joins TRBV28 to TRBJ1-3; no DNA is available, so the TRBD1 call from TCRdb remains unchecked. Germline V gene data show CDR1 as MDHEN and CDR2 as SYDVKM. This CDR3 spans 14 amino acids. The CDR3 sequence: CASSFEAGWNTIYF.

The chain employs TRBV7-2 and TRBJ2-5; TCRdb lists TRBD1, though no DNA is available to test this call. The CDR3 loop spans 17 amino acids. Germline assignment: CDR1 SGHTA and CDR2 FQGNSA. The CDR3 is CASSLLGRRTEGETQYF.

This chain uses TRBV4-1 with TRBJ2-5; without DNA, the TCRdb call of TRBD2 cannot be checked. CDR3 length: 16 amino acids. Looked up from germline, CDR1 is MGHRA and CDR2 is YSYEKL. The chain's CDR3 is CASSQGGALAQETQYF.

J is TRBJ2-7 and V is TRBV28; TCRdb's D gene call, TRBD2, goes unchecked for lack of DNA. The CDR3 runs 15 residues. The germline gives CDR1 MDHEN, CDR2 SYDVKM. The CDR3 reads CASSPGLAGIYEQYF.

The chain uses TRBV7-7 and TRBJ2-2. The CDR3 has 13 residues. CDR1 and CDR2 (germline): SSHAT, FNYEAQ (reference sequence). CDR3 residues: CASSLVLAGELFF.

The chain joins TRBV11-3 to TRBJ1-2. This CDR3 has 14 amino acids. Germline values: CDR1 SGHNT, CDR2 YENEEA. This CDR3 is CASSLDPGDYGYTF. Based on the CDR3 plus reference TRBV11-3 and TRBJ1-2, the full variable domain is EAGVVQSPRYKIIEKKQPVAFWCNPISGHNTLYWYLQNLGQGPELLIRYENEEAVDDSQLPKDRFSAERLKGVDSTLKIQPAELGDSAVYLCASSLDPGDYGYTFGSGTRLTVV.

V gene TRBV2 combines with J gene TRBJ2-1; TCRdb picks TRBD1, but there is no DNA to check that call. Germline assignment: CDR1 SNHLY and CDR2 FYNNEI. This CDR3 contains 15 residues. The chain's CDR3 is CASSDRDNVYNEQFF.

The chain is built from TRBV12-3 or TRBV12-4 and TRBJ2-3; TCRdb's D call, TRBD2, is unchecked because there is no DNA. CDR3 length: 18 residues. The CDR3 sequence: CASSGGSVAGGSRGTQYF.

The V gene is TRBV29-1, the J gene TRBJ2-7. Per the germline V gene, CDR1 is SQVTM and CDR2 is ANQGSEA. The CDR3 totals 11 residues. CDR3 sequence reads: CSVEVAYEQYF.

J is TRBJ2-7 and V is TRBV5-4. There are 14 residues in the CDR3. CDR1 SGHNT and CDR2 YYREEE come from the germline V gene (reference sequence). CDR3: CASSLGQETYEQYF.

The chain is built from TRBV6-6 and TRBJ2-2; the D call of TRBD1 rests on TCRdb alone, since no DNA is present to check it. The CDR3 contains 13 residues. Germline V gene data show CDR1 as MNHNY and CDR2 as SVGAGI (reference sequence). This chain's CDR3 is CASTNRVTGELFF.

The chain recombines TRBV4-2 with TRBJ1-5; TCRdb calls TRBD1, which cannot be checked without DNA. The CDR3 is 16 residues long. CDR1 and CDR2 from the germline V gene are LGHNA and YNFKEQ. The CDR3 region is CASSQDWSTGDQPQHF.

The rearrangement links TRBV28 to TRBJ2-7. The length of the CDR3 is 14 residues. Per germline, CDR1 MDHEN and CDR2 SYDVKM. The CDR3 sequence: CASSLNRMSYEQYF.

The genes are TRBV6-2 or TRBV6-3 and TRBJ2-3. Germline V gene data show CDR1 as MNHEY and CDR2 as SVGEGT. The CDR3 spans 16 residues. The CDR3 spells CASSPTETRVPDTQYF.

The genes are TRBV25-1 and TRBJ2-3; the TCRdb D gene call, TRBD1, has no DNA to confirm it. The CDR3 sequence is 16 residues long. Germline assignment: CDR1 MGHDK and CDR2 SYGVNS. This CDR3 is CASSELTGAYTDTQYF. The whole variable domain, filled in from reference TRBV25-1 and TRBJ2-3, reads EADIYQTPRYLVIGTGKKITLECSQTMGHDKMYWYQQDPGMELHLIHYSYGVNSTEKGDLSSESTVSRIRTEHFPLTLESARPSHTSQYLCASSELTGAYTDTQYFGPGTRLTVL.

The chain combines TRBV6-2 or TRBV6-3 with TRBJ2-5; TCRdb proposes TRBD2, but this gene call is untestable without DNA. The CDR3 is made up of 14 amino acids. Germline assignment: CDR1 MNHEY and CDR2 SVGEGT. CDR3 amino acids: CASSQGLAGETQYF.

The rearrangement links TRBV6-1 to TRBJ1-5. The germline CDR1 and CDR2 sequences are MNHNS and SASEGT. There are 15 residues in the CDR3. This chain's CDR3 is CASSEADGGHQPQHF.

The rearrangement uses TRBV7-2 and TRBJ1-3; TCRdb designates TRBD1, a call that cannot be tested without DNA. The germline V gene encodes CDR1 SGHTA and CDR2 FQGNSA. The CDR3 loop spans 19 amino acids. CDR3 region: CASSLGQGKRDSTGNTIYF.

The chain is built from TRBV14 and TRBJ2-1; there is no DNA to check the TCRdb D call of TRBD2. The germline V gene has CDR1 SGHDN and CDR2 FVKESK. The CDR3 runs to 16 residues. The CDR3 sequence: CASSPRTSGGRNEQFF. Together with reference TRBV14 and TRBJ2-1, the CDR3 gives the full variable domain: EAGVTQFPSHSVIEKGQTVTLRCDPISGHDNLYWYRRVMGKEIKFLLHFVKESKQDESGMPNNRFLAERTGGTYSTLKVQPAELEDSGVYFCASSPRTSGGRNEQFFGPGTRLTVL.

This chain links TRBV12-3 or TRBV12-4 with TRBJ1-1; TCRdb indicates TRBD1, and absent DNA this call remains unverified. CDR3 size: 14 residues. CDR3 sequence reads: CASSRDTGNTEAFF.